The 7 T cell receptor beta chains below were found in one sample sequenced in a study of T cell clonality in common variable immunodeficiency (dated by TCRdb to about 2015). Libraries were made using the immunoSEQ multiplex PCR assay. TCRdb retrieved this table from immuneACCESS and kept in-frame rearrangements only. Not all clones are present; in checked studies, unresolved V genes account for under half, and no reason is known for the remainder. The sample features 40,000 to 50,000 clones, and none is a singleton. The biggest ten clones account for about 10% of the sample. The sequenced sample was peripheral blood mononuclear cells. These receptors originate from a person between 18 and 75 years old in good health.

There are many counts of this clone. Read coverage stops 3 residues before the CDR3 terminus; the germline J gene supplies the remainder. This rearrangement joins TRBV24-1 to TRBJ2-5; D is possibly TRBD1 (5 bases). V lost 1 base and J 4 bases, leaving 15 bases between the germline ends. This CDR3 has 16 amino acids. Germline loops: CDR1 KGHDR, CDR2 SFDVKD. This CDR3 reads CATSDLGARARETQYF. CDR3 DNA (partial): TGTGCCACCAGTGATTTAGGGGCCAGGGCGCGAGAGACC.

This clone has at least ten counts. The read halts 3 residues ahead of the CDR3 end, with the missing end drawn from the germline J gene. The rearrangement uses TRBV20-1 and TRBJ1-5; no clear D gene. This CDR3 has 13 residues. Trimming shortened V by 3 bases and J by 4 bases, and 10 bases separated the two germline ends. CDR1 and CDR2 from the germline V gene are DFQATT and SNEGSKA (reference sequence). The CDR3 region is CSASGQTNQPQHF. CDR3 DNA, as far as it was read: TGCAGTGCTAGTGGGCAGACAAATCAGCCC.

The sample holds many counts of this clone. An end of the junction differs from the germline gene, which may be a read error. This chain's CDR3 is CASSQYSGGAGDTQYF. The CDR3 DNA, read in part, is TGCGCCAGCAGCCAGTATAGCGGGGGGGCGGGAGATACG. The chain is built from TRBV4-2 and TRBJ2-3; 11 bases match TRBD2. The read halts 3 residues ahead of the CDR3 end, with the missing end drawn from the germline J gene. Germline V CDR1 and CDR2: LGHNA, YNFKEQ. The CDR3 is made up of 16 amino acids.

This clone came up many times. Read coverage stops 3 residues before the CDR3 terminus; the germline J gene supplies the remainder. V gene TRBV7-3 combines with J gene TRBJ2-1; 7 bases are a match to TRBD2. J gave up 7 bases and V 4 bases, and 10 bases lay outside the gene matches. Germline CDR1 SGHTA, CDR2 FQGTGA. The CDR3 has 15 amino acids. This CDR3 is CASSWLRGGRNEQFF. Partial CDR3 DNA: TGTGCCAGCAGCTGGCTCCGCGGGGGTAGGAATGAG.

This clone was recorded a few times. The read terminates 3 residues ahead of where the CDR3 ends, so the germline J gene completes it. The chain couples TRBV13 to TRBJ2-3; possible D gene TRBD2, 5 bases. The V and J ends lost 1 base and 2 bases respectively, with 10 bases between them. The CDR3 covers 15 residues. Germline lookup yields CDR1 PRHDT and CDR2 FYEKMQ (reference sequence). CDR3: CASSLAGMVTDTQYF. The CDR3 bases that were read are TGTGCCAGCAGCTTAGCGGGGATGGTCACAGATACG.

The table lists this clone with many counts. Read data end 3 residues before the CDR3 end; the end is taken from the germline J gene. The V and J genes are TRBV20-1 and TRBJ1-1; 9 nucleotides line up with TRBD1. Germline trimming cut 3 bases from V and 5 bases from J; bases unmatched to any gene: 10. CDR3 length equals 15 residues. Looked up from germline, CDR1 is DFQATT and CDR2 is SNEGSKA (reference sequence). This chain's CDR3 is CSASNPGQGWTEAFF. The sequenced CDR3 bases are TGCAGTGCTAGCAACCCGGGACAGGGTTGGACTGAA.

This clone was found many times. The read terminates 3 residues ahead of where the CDR3 ends, so the germline J gene completes it. This chain connects TRBV7-3 to TRBJ2-2; 8 bases fit TRBD2. V gave up 5 bases and J gave up 4 bases; unmatched junction bases: 6. Germline V gene data show CDR1 as SGHTA and CDR2 as FQGTGA. The CDR3 extends over 15 amino acids. The CDR3 bases that were read are TGTGCCAGCAGCGAGACGACTAGCGCCACCGGGGAG. Its protein product is CASSETTSATGE. The CDR3 reads in full as CASSETTSATGELFF.